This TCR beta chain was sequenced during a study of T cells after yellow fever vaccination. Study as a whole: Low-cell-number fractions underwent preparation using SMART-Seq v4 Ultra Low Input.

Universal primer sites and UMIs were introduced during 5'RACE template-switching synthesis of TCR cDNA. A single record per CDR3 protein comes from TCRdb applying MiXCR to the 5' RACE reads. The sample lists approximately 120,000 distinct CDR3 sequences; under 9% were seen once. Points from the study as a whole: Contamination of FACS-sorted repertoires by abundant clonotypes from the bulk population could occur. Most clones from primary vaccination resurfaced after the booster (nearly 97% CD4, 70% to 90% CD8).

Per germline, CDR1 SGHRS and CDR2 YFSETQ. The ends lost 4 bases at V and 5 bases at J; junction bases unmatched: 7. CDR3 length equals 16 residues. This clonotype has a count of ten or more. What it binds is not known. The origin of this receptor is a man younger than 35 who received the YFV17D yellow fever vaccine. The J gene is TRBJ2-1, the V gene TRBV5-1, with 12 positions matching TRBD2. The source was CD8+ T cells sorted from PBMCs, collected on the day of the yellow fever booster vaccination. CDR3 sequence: CASSPPTSGGNNEQFF. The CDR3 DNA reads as TGCGCCAGCAGCCCCCCCACTAGCGGGGGGAACAATGAGCAGTTCTTC.